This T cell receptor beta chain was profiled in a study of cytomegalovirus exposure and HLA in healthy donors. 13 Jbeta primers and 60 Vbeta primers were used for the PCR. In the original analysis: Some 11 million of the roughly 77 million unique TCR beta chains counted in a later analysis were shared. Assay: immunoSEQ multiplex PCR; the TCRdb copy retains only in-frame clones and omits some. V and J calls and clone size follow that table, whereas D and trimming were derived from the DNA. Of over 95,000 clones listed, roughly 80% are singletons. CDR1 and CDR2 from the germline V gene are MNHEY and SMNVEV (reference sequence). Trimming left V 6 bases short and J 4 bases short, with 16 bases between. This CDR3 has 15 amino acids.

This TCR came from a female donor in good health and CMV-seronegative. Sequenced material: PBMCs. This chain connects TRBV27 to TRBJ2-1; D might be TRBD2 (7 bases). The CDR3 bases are TGTGCCAGCAGAATGGGGGGGGGCCAATACAATGAGCAGTTCTTC. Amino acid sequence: CASRMGGGQYNEQFF.